This T cell receptor (beta chain) was captured in a study of blood T cell repertoires in COVID-19. Germline CDR1 is LNHNV and CDR2 is YYDKDF (reference sequence). V was clipped by 0 bases and J by 8 bases, with 13 bases between them. CDR3 length equals 14 residues. Original data processing: Estimated nucleated cell counts came from reference gene primer amplification. TCRdb's copy holds only in-frame clones and misses some; the assay was immunoSEQ multiplex PCR. The V and J calls and clone size are taken from that table; D and trimming were inferred from the DNA. In the table there are over 100,000 clones, 65% to 90% of which are singletons.

Sequenced material: peripheral blood. The chain uses TRBV15 and TRBJ1-1; D is undetermined. This receptor was identified in an elderly man with acute or convalescent COVID-19. CDR3 in DNA: TGTGCCACCAGCAGAGATATCCGGGTCTCCGAAGCTTTCTTT. Encoded protein: CATSRDIRVSEAFF.